This T cell receptor (beta chain) was recovered during a study of graft-versus-host responses after intestinal transplantation. Data came from immunoSEQ multiplex PCR; TCRdb stores just in-frame clones and leaves some out. The sample has approximately 77,000 clones, around 90% seen once. Trimming left V 2 bases short and J 8 bases short, with 18 bases between. The germline V gene has CDR1 LNHNV and CDR2 YYDKDF (reference sequence). The CDR3 runs to 16 residues. This clone has a single count. Antigen unknown. This sample comprised unstimulated CD4+ T cells sorted from spleen or lymph node cells, obtained before intestinal transplant. This rearrangement joins TRBV15 to TRBJ1-4; TRBD1 might be the D (5 bases). The sequence came from a human donor who received an intestinal transplant. DNA for the CDR3: TGTGCCACCAGCAGATCTGGGACGGCCCGGGGGGAAAAACTGTTTTTT. This codes for CATSRSGTARGEKLFF.